This TCR beta chain is drawn from a study of long-term antiretroviral therapy in people with HIV. General study results and limits: Repertoires looked antigen-experienced, with only a slight naive shift after ART. Participants lacked recorded data on ART adherence, viral resistance or therapy changes.

CDR1 is GTSNPN and CDR2 is SVGIG in the germline V gene (reference sequence). The CDR3 has 14 amino acids. As to this clone: The antigen is unknown. Germline is not matched at one junction end, which may reflect a read error.

Sampling of each donor yielded at least one pre-ART PBMC sample and at least two post-ART PBMC samples. Treated in the United States were all of the participants with HIV. Sequencing used immunoSEQ v3.0 at survey level. Assay used: immunoSEQ multiplex PCR; TCRdb lists only in-frame clones, some missing. The profile covers about 25,000 clones, with around 87% appearing a single time and roughly 4% taken by the ten largest. This receptor was taken from a woman in her twenties or thirties with HIV. The specimen comprised unsorted PBMCs, sampled 1.9 years after starting antiretroviral therapy. This sequence joins TRBV30 and TRBJ1-5; TRBD1 matches at 8 bases. The CDR3 DNA follows: TGTGCCTGGAGTGGAAGGACAGGGAGACAGCCCCAGAATTTT. Its translation: CAWSGRTGRQPQNF.